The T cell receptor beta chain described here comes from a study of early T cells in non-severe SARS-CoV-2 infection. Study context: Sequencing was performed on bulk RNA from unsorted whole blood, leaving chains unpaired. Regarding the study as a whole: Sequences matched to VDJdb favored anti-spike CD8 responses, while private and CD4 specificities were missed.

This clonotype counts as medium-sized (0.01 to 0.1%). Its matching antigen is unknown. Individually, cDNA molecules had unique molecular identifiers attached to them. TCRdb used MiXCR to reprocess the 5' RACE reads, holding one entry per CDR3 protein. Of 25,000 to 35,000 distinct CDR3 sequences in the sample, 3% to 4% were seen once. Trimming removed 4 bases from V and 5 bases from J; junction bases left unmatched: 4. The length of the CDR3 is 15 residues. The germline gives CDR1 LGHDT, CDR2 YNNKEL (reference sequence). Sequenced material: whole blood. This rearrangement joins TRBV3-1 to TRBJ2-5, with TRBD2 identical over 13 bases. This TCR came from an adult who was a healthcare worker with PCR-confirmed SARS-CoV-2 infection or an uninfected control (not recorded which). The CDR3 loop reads CASSPGLAGYETQYF. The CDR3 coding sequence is TGTGCCAGCAGCCCGGGACTAGCGGGATATGAGACCCAGTACTTC.